This TCR beta chain appears in the sequencing data of a study of blood T cell repertoires in COVID-19. The wider study: Donors in the United States, Italy and Spain gave samples during acute or convalescent COVID-19. PBMCs, B-cell-depleted T cells, or T cells provided the cDNA or gDNA that made up the material.

V dropped 5 bases and J dropped 8; count of bases not matched to a gene: 10. The germline gives CDR1 SGHRS, CDR2 YFSETQ. The CDR3 sequence is 14 residues long. Methods used by the authors: It was from reference gene primer amplification that nucleated cell counts were estimated. Produced via immunoSEQ multiplex PCR; TCRdb's table is partial and in-frame only. V and J calls and clone size are copied from that table; D and trimming were computed from the DNA. In the table there are approximately 380,000 clones, about 85% of which are singletons. The TCR comes from a woman between 18 and 29 years old with acute or convalescent COVID-19. The chain recombines TRBV5-1 with TRBJ2-3; 8 nucleotides agree with TRBD2. The specimen sequenced was peripheral blood. For the CDR3, the DNA is TGCGCCAGCAGACGCAGCGGGGGACCTGGTACGCAGTATTTT. It is translated as CASRRSGGPGTQYF.